Each of the 30 T cell receptor beta chains below was sequenced from the same sample in a study of CD8+CD57+ T cells in acquired aplastic anemia. The template used for profiling TCR beta VDJ and CDR3 was genomic DNA. TCRdb reanalysed the reads using MiXCR and keeps one entry per CDR3 protein. Found here are about 290,000 distinct CDR3 sequences, 50% to 65% of them singletons; the top ten hold roughly 1.2%. Individuals selected for sequencing had exhibited CD8+CD57+ cell expansion on flow cytometry. The sequenced material came from sorted CD4+, CD8+, or CD8+CD57+ T cells (not recorded which) from PBMCs. The receptors originated from a human donor with aplastic anemia.

This clonotype has ten or more counts. The V call is TRBV19, the J call TRBJ1-4; tentatively, D is TRBD1 (5 bases). Germline lookup yields CDR1 LNHDA and CDR2 SQIVND (reference sequence). CDR3 size: 14 residues. V lost 3 bases and J 7 bases, leaving 12 bases between the germline ends. The CDR3 bases are TGTGCCAGTAGTATGGGAGGACAACTTGAAAAACTGTTTTTT. Its protein product is CASSMGGQLEKLFF.

This clonotype was observed many times. The chain links TRBV19 to TRBJ2-2, with TRBD2 identical over 9 bases. CDR3 length: 17 amino acids. The J segment lost 5 bases and the V segment lost 7 bases, leaving 14 bases of the junction unmatched. CDR1 is LNHDA and CDR2 is SQIVND in the germline V gene (reference sequence). The CDR3 DNA reads TGTGCCAGTACCAAGTATAGCGGGGGTGCGGGGACCGGGGAGCTGTTTTTT. Translating it yields CASTKYSGGAGTGELFF.

This clonotype showed up many times. The chain recombines TRBV27 with TRBJ1-6; the D gene is possibly TRBD1 (6 bases). CDR3 size: 15 residues. The V end lost 6 bases, the J end lost 9 bases, and 18 bases lay between the germline ends. The germline V gene encodes CDR1 MNHEY and CDR2 SMNVEV (reference sequence). Here the CDR3 reads CASRVLDSRGSPLHF. For the CDR3, the DNA is TGTGCCAGCAGGGTTTTGGACAGCCGCGGTTCACCCCTCCACTTT.

This clonotype was recorded many times. The genes are TRBV10-1 and TRBJ1-6; a weak D match, TRBD1 (5 bases). V lost 0 bases to trimming and J lost 11 bases, with 11 bases between them. This CDR3 region has 14 residues. CDR1 is WNHNN, CDR2 SYGVQD, per germline (reference sequence). As DNA, the CDR3 is TGCGCCAGCAGTGAGTCGAGAGGGGTTACACCCCTCCACTTT. Amino acids: CASSESRGVTPLHF.

The CDR3 loop reads CASSLALAGGNEQYF. Written as DNA, the CDR3 is TGTGCCAGCAGCTTAGCCCTAGCGGGGGGGAACGAGCAGTACTTC. This sequence joins TRBV7-2 and TRBJ2-7, with 12 bases that match TRBD2. Germline V gives CDR1 SGHTA, CDR2 FQGNSA. V was clipped by 0 bases and J by 5 bases; unmatched bases: 2. CDR3 length equals 15 residues.

The chain uses TRBV20-1 and TRBJ1-2; D remains unclear. Trimming shortened V by 4 bases and J by 10 bases, and 13 bases separated the two germline ends. The CDR3 length is 11 residues. CDR1 is DFQATT, CDR2 SNEGSKA, per germline (reference sequence). CDR3 sequence reads: CSATSGSVYTF. The CDR3 DNA is TGCAGTGCTACTAGCGGGAGTGTCTACACCTTC.

This clonotype was found many times. The chain uses TRBV2 and TRBJ2-7; no reliable D call. CDR3 length equals 11 residues. Looked up from germline, CDR1 is SNHLY and CDR2 is FYNNEI. V was cut by 8 bases and J by 6 bases, with 11 bases left in between. The CDR3 DNA reads as TGTGCCAGCGAATACAGTCTCGAGCAGTACTTC. Protein sequence: CASEYSLEQYF.

The V and J genes are TRBV18 and TRBJ1-4, with D perhaps TRBD1 (5 bases). This CDR3 spans 14 amino acids. In germline, CDR1 is KGHSH, CDR2 LQKENI. Trimming stripped 0 bases from V and 8 bases from J, with 10 bases between. CDR3 residues: CASSPPTGREKLFF. DNA of the CDR3: TGTGCCAGCTCACCACCAACAGGACGAGAAAAACTGTTTTTT.

The V and J genes are TRBV10-3 and TRBJ2-3; the D gene is possibly TRBD2 (7 bases). CDR1 and CDR2 from the germline V gene are ENHRY and SYGVKD. This CDR3 is 19 amino acids long. Trimming took off 10 bases at V and 0 bases at J, with 29 bases between the two ends. This chain's CDR3 is CASSPSTGGGGASTDTQYF. DNA for the CDR3: TGTGCCAGCAGCCCATCGACTGGAGGGGGGGGAGCTAGCACAGATACGCAGTATTTT.

V gene TRBV4-1 combines with J gene TRBJ2-7, with TRBD1 matching 7 bases. Looked up from germline, CDR1 is MGHRA and CDR2 is YSYEKL. The CDR3 is 15 residues long. V gave up 0 bases and J gave up 5 bases; unmatched junction bases: 7. DNA of the CDR3: TGCGCCAGCAGCCAAGATGGTGCTACAGGGGACGAGCAGTACTTC. Protein: CASSQDGATGDEQYF.

V is TRBV7-6 and J is TRBJ2-3; 7 bases align to TRBD1. In germline, CDR1 is SGHVS, CDR2 FNYEAQ. The CDR3 runs to 12 residues. V lost 4 bases to trimming and J lost 8 bases; unmatched junction nucleotides: 3. The CDR3 coding sequence is TGTGCCAGCAGCTCCCGACAGGGTACGCAGTATTTT. Translation: CASSSRQGTQYF.

As regards this clonotype: The missing conserved phenylalanine or tryptophan at the end of this CDR3 makes a read error likely. The chain is built from TRBV10-2 and TRBJ2-7; D perhaps matches TRBD2 (5 bases). V lost 8 bases, J lost 0 bases, and 8 bases lay in between. Germline CDR1 WSHSY, CDR2 SAAADI. The CDR3 covers 12 residues. The CDR3 loop reads CASYGNSYEQYL. In nucleotides, the CDR3 is TGCGCCAGCTACGGGAACTCCTACGAGCAGTACCTC.

The chain employs TRBV20-1 and TRBJ2-7, with 14 positions matching TRBD2. The germline CDR1 and CDR2 sequences are DFQATT and SNEGSKA (reference sequence). CDR3 length: 18 amino acids. J was trimmed by 3 bases and V by 5 bases; bases with no gene match: 15. The CDR3 nucleotides read TGCAGTGCTCACCTGTCGACTAGCGGGAGGGCCCTAAACTACGAGCAGTACTTC. This translates into CSAHLSTSGRALNYEQYF.

V gene TRBV29-1 combines with J gene TRBJ2-3; D call uncertain. The CDR3 loop spans 13 amino acids. With 3 bases removed from V and 0 bases from J, the gap between germline ends came to 7 bases. Looked up from germline, CDR1 is SQVTM and CDR2 is ANQGSEA. CDR3 sequence: CSVDQRSTDTQYF. DNA for the CDR3: TGCAGCGTTGATCAGAGAAGCACAGATACGCAGTATTTT.

This clonotype was detected once. V gene TRBV7-8 combines with J gene TRBJ1-2, with D perhaps TRBD1 (5 bases). The CDR3 is made up of 16 amino acids. Germline-derived CDR1 and CDR2 are SGHVS and FQNEAQ. The germline V and J ends were trimmed by 5 bases and 4 bases, with 20 bases remaining between them. The CDR3 loop is CASSLPYRQTVYGYTF. The DNA of the CDR3 is TGTGCCAGCAGCCTCCCCTACCGACAGACTGTCTATGGCTACACCTTC.

This clonotype was seen many times. CDR3 protein: CASSQAPGARTDTQYF. CDR3 nucleotide sequence: TGTGCCAGCAGCCAAGCCCCAGGGGCTAGGACAGATACGCAGTATTTT. This sequence joins TRBV3-1 and TRBJ2-3, with a weak D call TRBD1 (6 bases). The length of the CDR3 is 16 residues. CDR1 and CDR2 (germline): LGHDT, YNNKEL (reference sequence). The ends were cut back, 1 base at V and 3 bases at J, with 14 bases in the middle.

The rearrangement joins TRBV7-9 to TRBJ2-5; TRBD2 matches 7 bases. Unmatched junction bases numbered 16, after V lost 4 bases and J lost 2 bases. The CDR3 sequence is 18 residues long. Looked up from germline, CDR1 is SEHNR and CDR2 is FQNEAQ (reference sequence). The CDR3 is CASSSNLVSGGRQETQYF. The DNA for the CDR3 is TGTGCCAGCAGCTCGAACCTCGTATCGGGAGGACGTCAAGAGACCCAGTACTTC.

The V call is TRBV12-3 or TRBV12-4, the J call TRBJ2-7, with D possibly TRBD1 on 5 matching bases. The CDR3 is 14 residues long. V dropped 7 bases and J dropped 5 bases, with 18 bases sitting between them. The CDR3 nucleotides read TGTGCCAGCAACCTTGGACAAAAGGGCCACGAGCAGTACTTC. This gives the protein CASNLGQKGHEQYF.

V gene TRBV2 combines with J gene TRBJ2-5; 7 bases match TRBD1. Per germline, CDR1 SNHLY and CDR2 FYNNEI. The CDR3 covers 15 residues. V dropped 1 base and J dropped 1; count of bases not matched to a gene: 3. DNA of the CDR3: TGTGCCAGCAGTGAAGATGGGACAGCCCAAGAGACCCAGTACTTC. Translating it yields CASSEDGTAQETQYF.

The chain recombines TRBV25-1 with TRBJ2-7, with 11 positions matching TRBD1. The CDR3 spans 17 residues. Germline CDR1 is MGHDK and CDR2 is SYGVNS. After removal of 3 bases from V and 3 bases from J, the junction contained 10 bases not matched to a gene. DNA of the CDR3: TGTGCCAGCAGTGACCTCCTTGGACAGGGGGCTATCTACGAGCAGTACTTC. As protein: CASSDLLGQGAIYEQYF.

This clonotype was seen many times. This rearrangement joins TRBV25-1 to TRBJ2-5; possible D gene TRBD1, 6 bases. The CDR3 sequence is 14 residues long. The V and J ends lost 5 bases and 4 bases respectively, with 14 bases between them. The germline V gene encodes CDR1 MGHDK and CDR2 SYGVNS. The CDR3 here is CASSFAGAGETQYF. CDR3 sequence (DNA): TGTGCCAGCAGTTTTGCAGGGGCGGGAGAGACCCAGTACTTC.

The J gene is TRBJ1-2, the V gene TRBV4-1, with D uncertain. The CDR3 runs 11 residues. Germline V gene lookup returns CDR1 MGHRA and CDR2 YSYEKL. V lost 3 bases and J lost 8, with 7 bases in between. The CDR3 DNA reads TGCGCCAGCAGCCAGGCGGGGGGCTACACCTTC. Translation: CASSQAGGYTF.

The chain has TRBV4-3 and TRBJ1-2; perhaps TRBD1 as D (5 bases). The CDR3 length is 14 residues. V was cut by 5 bases and J by 5 bases, with 15 bases left in between. Per germline, CDR1 LGHNA and CDR2 YSLEER. CDR3 residues: CASSWGGDRYGYTF. The CDR3 DNA sequence: TGCGCCAGCAGCTGGGGGGGGGATCGGTATGGCTACACCTTC.

This clonotype was recorded at least ten times. V is TRBV25-1 and J is TRBJ2-7; TRBD1 agrees at 9 bases. Per the germline V gene, CDR1 is MGHDK and CDR2 is SYGVNS. V lost 7 bases to trimming and J lost 4 bases; unmatched junction nucleotides: 5. The CDR3 consists of 13 residues. This chain's CDR3 is CASKGQGSYEQYF. Here the CDR3 DNA reads TGTGCCAGCAAGGGACAGGGTTCTTACGAGCAGTACTTC.

This clonotype was seen a handful of times. The chain combines TRBV10-1 with TRBJ1-1, with unresolved D. Germline V gene lookup returns CDR1 WNHNN and CDR2 SYGVQD (reference sequence). The germline V and J ends were trimmed by 7 bases and 3 bases, with 12 bases remaining between them. CDR3 size: 13 residues. CDR3 bases: TGCGCCAGCACCGATATTAAAGACACTGAAGCTTTCTTT. Its translation: CASTDIKDTEAFF.

This chain joins TRBV3-1 and TRBJ2-5; D call uncertain. V gave up 0 bases and J gave up 0 bases, with 8 bases separating them. Germline CDR1 reads LGHDT; CDR2 reads YNNKEL (reference sequence). This CDR3 region has 15 residues. Here the CDR3 reads CASSQDFTDQETQYF. The CDR3 nucleotides read TGTGCCAGCAGCCAAGATTTCACGGACCAAGAGACCCAGTACTTC.

This sequence joins TRBV2 and TRBJ2-1; D is ambiguous. The end of the DNA fits TRBJ2-7 better, so the J call may be wrong. Germline values: CDR1 SNHLY, CDR2 FYNNEI. CDR3 length: 14 amino acids. CDR3 sequence (DNA): TGTGCCAGCAGGGAGTCAACTACAACCTACGAGCAGTACTTC. It is translated as CASRESTTTYEQYF.

This rearrangement joins TRBV25-1 to TRBJ1-2, with D tentatively TRBD1 (6 bases). Germline-derived CDR1 and CDR2 are MGHDK and SYGVNS. The CDR3 has 14 residues. Trimming left V 6 bases short and J 2 bases short, with 13 bases between. The CDR3 loop is CASRAAGENYGYTF. CDR3 sequence (DNA): TGTGCCAGCAGGGCAGCAGGGGAGAACTATGGCTACACCTTC.

The sample holds many counts of this clonotype. The gene calls are TRBV19 and TRBJ1-2; a weak D match, TRBD1 (5 bases). The germline CDR1 and CDR2 sequences are LNHDA and SQIVND (reference sequence). V was clipped by 6 bases and J by 2 bases, with 19 bases between them. The CDR3 is 16 amino acids. CDR3 DNA sequence: TGTGCCAGTAGCCAAGACACAGGTCGGGGAAACTATGGCTACACCTTC. Translation: CASSQDTGRGNYGYTF. Full variable domain (rest looked up from reference TRBV19 and TRBJ1-2): DGGITQSPKYLFRKEGQNVTLSCEQNLNHDAMYWYRQDPGQGLRLIYYSQIVNDFQKGDIAEGYSVSREKKESFPLTVTSAQKNPTAFYLCASSQDTGRGNYGYTFGSGTRLTVV.

The chain recombines TRBV15 with TRBJ1-2; D gene uncertain. CDR1 and CDR2 from the germline V gene are LNHNV and YYDKDF (reference sequence). The CDR3 has 17 amino acids. V was cut by 3 bases and J by 0 bases, with 17 bases left in between. CDR3 coding DNA: TGTGCCACCAGCAGCTTCACCCCCCGGGGAACTAACTATGGCTACACCTTC. This sequence encodes CATSSFTPRGTNYGYTF.